Listed below are T cell receptor beta chains from one sample, sequenced in a study of T cell responses to AZD1222 COVID-19 vaccine. Here immunoSEQ multiplex PCR was the method, and the copy in TCRdb shows in-frame clones only, minus some. The data hold tens of thousands of clones, with 70% to 90% observed a single time. The specimen comprised peripheral blood, sampled 28 days after the second dose of the MenACWY control vaccine. Receptors were obtained from an adult who received the MenACWY meningococcal vaccine as a control. Each CDR3 is given with its conserved first and last residue.

j_call: TRBJ2-2; v_call: TRBV7-3; cdr3_aa: CASSSSSNTGELFF
j_call: TRBJ1-5; v_call: TRBV12-3/TRBV12-4; cdr3_aa: CASSFSVQPQHF
j_call: TRBJ2-1; v_call: TRBV30; cdr3_aa: CAWDDLAGNEQFF
j_call: TRBJ2-3; v_call: TRBV6-6; cdr3_aa: CASSYATDTQYF
j_call: TRBJ2-1; v_call: TRBV9; cdr3_aa: CASNPGGPYNEQFF
j_call: TRBJ1-1; v_call: TRBV5-5; cdr3_aa: CASSPRGEDTEAFF
j_call: TRBJ2-1; v_call: TRBV27; cdr3_aa: CASTGLAGGPTHEQFF
j_call: TRBJ2-3; v_call: TRBV30; cdr3_aa: CAWSAGTRNSGDTQYF
j_call: TRBJ2-3; v_call: TRBV19; cdr3_aa: CASSVLLAGAGDTQYF
j_call: TRBJ1-2; v_call: TRBV27; cdr3_aa: CASSPSFGGGYGYTF
j_call: TRBJ2-5; v_call: TRBV18; cdr3_aa: CASSLLDRQETQYF
j_call: TRBJ2-7; v_call: TRBV6-2/TRBV6-3; cdr3_aa: CASSYLVEQYF
j_call: TRBJ2-1; v_call: TRBV12-3/TRBV12-4; cdr3_aa: CASRQQGVEQFF
j_call: TRBJ1-6; v_call: TRBV9; cdr3_aa: CASSVGAVLPLNSPLHF
j_call: TRBJ1-6; v_call: TRBV3-1/TRBV3-2; cdr3_aa: CASSPRGSNSPLHF
j_call: TRBJ1-6; v_call: TRBV5-4; cdr3_aa: CASSSNPIIGTANSPLHF
j_call: TRBJ1-1; v_call: TRBV9; cdr3_aa: CASSYRPIQGPNTEAFF
j_call: TRBJ1-5; v_call: TRBV28; cdr3_aa: CASRQRFNQPQHF
j_call: TRBJ1-2; v_call: TRBV3-1/TRBV3-2; cdr3_aa: CASSQEFGYTF
j_call: TRBJ2-4; v_call: TRBV6-6; cdr3_aa: CASSGTDQNIQYF
j_call: TRBJ1-3; v_call: TRBV2; cdr3_aa: CASSSTRQSGNTIYF
j_call: TRBJ2-1; v_call: TRBV11-1; cdr3_aa: CASSGQRGGRNEQFF
j_call: TRBJ2-7; v_call: TRBV4-3; cdr3_aa: CASSQEGKTSYEQYF
j_call: TRBJ2-7; v_call: TRBV7-2; cdr3_aa: CASSLALLGEQYF
j_call: TRBJ1-2; v_call: TRBV19; cdr3_aa: CASSIEVRWYGYTF
j_call: TRBJ2-7; v_call: TRBV11-2; cdr3_aa: CASSLGTGALNEQYF
j_call: TRBJ1-6; v_call: TRBV6-5; cdr3_aa: CASSKGQGLDSPLHF
j_call: TRBJ1-2; v_call: TRBV4-2; cdr3_aa: CASSPSLGQTNGYTF
j_call: TRBJ1-2; v_call: TRBV6-5; cdr3_aa: CASSYSSGTFYGYTF
j_call: TRBJ1-5; v_call: TRBV24-1; cdr3_aa: CATSKGLYQPQHF
j_call: TRBJ2-1; v_call: TRBV6-5; cdr3_aa: CASRWGGKAEQFF
j_call: TRBJ2-4; v_call: TRBV4-2; cdr3_aa: CASSPQGESLGNIQYF
j_call: TRBJ1-2; v_call: TRBV19; cdr3_aa: CASSGRTYYGYTF
j_call: TRBJ1-1; v_call: TRBV19; cdr3_aa: CASSIGERTGFTEAFF
j_call: TRBJ1-5; v_call: TRBV6-6; cdr3_aa: CASSSLQGLSNQPQHF